Listed below are T cell receptor beta chains from one sample, sequenced in a study of blood T cell repertoires in COVID-19. Clones were read by immunoSEQ multiplex PCR, and TCRdb kept only the in-frame ones, dropping some. The repertoire holds approximately 140,000 clones, with 86% as singletons. The sample taken for sequencing was PBMCs or T cells enriched from blood (not recorded which). Receptors originate from a woman in her 50s who had recovered from COVID-19. The CDR3 runs from the conserved cysteine through the conserved F or W. A D gene is named only where the DNA matches it firmly. Expanded clones are given a class, and other clones once, few, many or no size at all.

d_call j_call clone_size v_call cdr3_aa cdr3_nt
TRBD2 TRBJ2-7 . TRBV10-3 CATRAGGGITYEQYF TGTGCCACTCGCGCGGGAGGAGGGATCACCTACGAGCAGTACTTC
TRBD1 TRBJ1-4 . TRBV6-1 CASSEGGQGEKLFF TGTGCCAGCAGTGAAGGGGGACAGGGTGAAAAACTGTTTTTT
. TRBJ1-4 . TRBV7-2 CASSLRGVGAGEKLFF TGTGCCAGCAGCTTGCGCGGTGTAGGGGCTGGGGAAAAACTGTTTTTT
TRBD2 TRBJ2-7 . TRBV9 CASSVGGAGGPYEQYF TGTGCCAGCAGCGTAGGGGGAGCGGGGGGGCCCTACGAGCAGTACTTC
TRBD1 TRBJ1-5 . TRBV5-1 CASSLQGDSNQPQHF TGCGCCAGCAGCTTACAGGGGGATAGCAATCAGCCCCAGCATTTT
. TRBJ1-6 . TRBV18 CASSPPTGSPLHF TGTGCCAGCTCACCACCCACAGGTTCACCCCTCCACTTT
. TRBJ2-3 . TRBV13 CASSLSLGGQYF TGTGCCAGCAGCTTAAGCCTAGGAGGGCAGTATTTT
. TRBJ2-7 . TRBV9 CASSVRERSSYEQYF TGTGCCAGCAGCGTACGTGAGCGGAGCTCCTACGAGCAGTACTTC
TRBD2 TRBJ2-1 . TRBV7-3 CASSSSGFSGGSNEQFF TGTGCCAGCAGCTCCTCGGGGTTTAGCGGGGGTTCCAATGAGCAGTTCTTC
. TRBJ1-2 once TRBV7-6 CASRKSVGGLSGYTF TGTGCCAGCAGAAAATCAGTCGGGGGGCTGAGTGGCTACACCTTC
. TRBJ1-2 . TRBV27 CASSLSGGARGYTF TGTGCCAGCAGTTTATCCGGGGGGGCGCGTGGCTACACCTTC
TRBD2 TRBJ2-5 . TRBV9 CASSVEAGGPETQYF TGTGCCAGCAGCGTAGAAGCGGGGGGGCCTGAGACCCAGTACTTC
TRBD2 TRBJ2-5 . TRBV7-8 CASSPLSGSNQETQYF TGTGCCAGCAGCCCTCTTAGCGGGTCAAATCAAGAGACCCAGTACTTC
. TRBJ2-2 . TRBV5-1 CATRYDTGELFF TGCGCCACCCGCTATGACACCGGGGAGCTGTTTTTT
TRBD1 TRBJ1-2 . TRBV6-5 CASSRTQGVGGYTF TGTGCCAGCAGCCGAACCCAGGGGGTCGGGGGCTACACCTTC
. TRBJ1-2 . TRBV19 CASKGSSSLVRDYGYTF TGTGCCAGTAAAGGTAGCTCGTCGTTGGTCCGGGACTATGGCTACACCTTC
TRBD1 TRBJ2-7 . TRBV19 CASSTTGVEQYF TGTGCCAGTAGTACGACAGGGGTCGAGCAGTACTTC
TRBD2 TRBJ2-3 . TRBV9 CASSVGGGGGTDTQYF TGTGCCAGCAGCGTAGGAGGCGGGGGGGGCACAGATACGCAGTATTTT
. TRBJ1-2 . TRBV14 CASSRLGTRDGYTF TGTGCCAGCAGCCGACTTGGGACACGGGATGGCTACACCTTC
TRBD1 TRBJ1-2 few TRBV19 CASRDRGEGYTF TGTGCCAGTAGGGACAGGGGGGAAGGCTACACCTTC
TRBD1 TRBJ2-5 . TRBV19 CASRAGQAYQETQYF TGTGCCAGTAGGGCGGGACAGGCGTACCAAGAGACCCAGTACTTC
TRBD2 TRBJ2-7 once TRBV27 CASSFSGLSYEQYF TGTGCCAGCAGTTTTAGCGGGTTATCCTACGAGCAGTACTTC
. TRBJ1-2 . TRBV7-9 CASSLSGGSRGYTF TGTGCCAGCAGCTTATCCGGGGGATCGCGTGGCTACACCTTC
. TRBJ2-1 . TRBV27 CASSPRELRLDEQFF TGTGCCAGCAGTCCCCGGGAACTTAGACTCGATGAGCAGTTCTTC
TRBD1 TRBJ2-4 . TRBV30 CAWSVQGADIQYF TGTGCCTGGAGTGTACAGGGGGCTGACATTCAGTACTTC
TRBD1 TRBJ2-7 . TRBV18 CASSPRDRSYEQYF TGTGCCAGCTCACCCCGGGACAGATCCTACGAGCAGTACTTC
. TRBJ2-7 . TRBV30 CAWSVEGWVSSYEQYF TGTGCCTGGAGTGTAGAGGGATGGGTGAGCTCCTACGAGCAGTACTTC
. TRBJ2-1 . TRBV12-3/TRBV12-4 CASSSDLYNEQFF TGTGCCAGCAGCTCGGACTTATACAATGAGCAGTTCTTC
. TRBJ1-1 . TRBV6-5 CASSYSRIRPEAFF TGTGCCAGCAGTTACTCGCGGATTCGTCCTGAAGCTTTCTTT
. TRBJ1-1 . TRBV5-6 CASSLNMNTEAFF TGTGCCAGCAGCTTGAATATGAACACTGAAGCTTTCTTT
TRBD1 TRBJ1-2 . TRBV5-5 CASRVWIGTANYGYTF TGTGCCAGCCGGGTATGGATCGGGACAGCAAATTATGGCTACACCTTC
TRBD1 TRBJ1-4 once TRBV2 CASGTDPNEKLFF TGTGCCAGCGGGACAGATCCTAATGAAAAACTGTTTTTT
TRBD2 TRBJ2-6 . TRBV27 CASSLRLAGISGANVLTF TGTGCCAGCAGTTTACGGCTAGCGGGGATCTCTGGGGCCAACGTCCTGACTTTC
TRBD1 TRBJ1-2 . TRBV11-3 CASSLGGQGSYGYTF TGTGCCAGCAGCTTAGGTGGACAGGGAAGCTATGGCTACACCTTC
TRBD1 TRBJ2-7 . TRBV11-3 CASSPDRDPYEQYF TGTGCCAGCAGTCCTGACAGGGATCCCTACGAGCAGTACTTC
. TRBJ2-7 few TRBV29-1 CSVREAEQYF TGCAGCGTCAGGGAGGCCGAGCAGTACTTC
. TRBJ1-1 . TRBV19 CATKQVLNTEAFF TGTGCCACCAAACAGGTCTTGAACACTGAAGCTTTCTTT
. TRBJ1-6 . TRBV5-5 CASSVRTASYNSPLHF TGTGCCAGCAGCGTCCGGACAGCCTCCTATAATTCACCCCTCCACTTT
. TRBJ1-2 once TRBV3-1/TRBV3-2 CASSQVSRSSGYTF TGTGCCAGCAGCCAAGTATCCAGGTCCTCTGGCTACACCTTC
. TRBJ1-1 . TRBV5-6 CASSLVAGATNTEAFF TGTGCCAGCAGCTTGGTGGCAGGGGCTACGAACACTGAAGCTTTCTTT
TRBD1 TRBJ1-1 few TRBV11-3 CASSPSGGTEAFF TGTGCCAGCAGCCCATCAGGGGGCACTGAAGCTTTCTTT